The 18 T cell receptor beta chains presented below share a single source sample, sequenced in a study of T cell changes during pregnancy in multiple sclerosis. Using immunoSEQ multiplex PCR, the repertoire was profiled, and TCRdb retains in-frame clones only, with some absent. The sample records roughly 40,000 clones, more than 85% being singletons. The sequencing here drew on CD8+ T cells from peripheral blood mononuclear cells, taken in the first trimester of pregnancy. Every receptor here comes from a female donor with multiple sclerosis, enrolled in a pregnancy study.

This chain connects TRBV15 to TRBJ2-2; possible D gene TRBD1, 5 bases. V lost 8 bases and J lost 5, with 12 bases in between. This CDR3 contains 13 residues. Germline V gene lookup returns CDR1 LNHNV and CDR2 YYDKDF (reference sequence). The CDR3: CATLEKGTGELFF. The CDR3 bases are TGTGCCACCCTTGAAAAGGGGACCGGGGAGCTGTTTTTT.

The chain employs TRBV6-6 and TRBJ2-7; perhaps TRBD1 as D (6 bases). CDR1 is MNHNY, CDR2 SVGAGI, per germline (reference sequence). The germline V and J ends were trimmed by 6 bases and 2 bases, with 14 bases remaining between them. The CDR3 consists of 14 residues. The CDR3 nucleotides are TGTGCCAGCAGCCTTCCGGACAGAACCTACGAGCAGTACTTC. It yields the protein CASSLPDRTYEQYF.

The chain links TRBV11-2 to TRBJ2-1; D possibly corresponds to TRBD2 (6 bases). CDR1 and CDR2 (germline): SGHAT, FQNNGV. The CDR3 sequence is 18 residues long. Deletions cut 1 base from V and 2 bases from J, with 18 bases between. This chain's CDR3 is CASSLGFGASDPYNEQFF. CDR3 coding DNA: TGTGCCAGCAGCTTAGGGTTCGGGGCTAGCGACCCCTACAATGAGCAGTTCTTC.

The genes are TRBV6-1 and TRBJ2-1, with 9 positions matching TRBD2. The trim removed 3 bases at V and 7 bases at J, leaving 7 bases unmatched. Per germline, CDR1 MNHNS and CDR2 SASEGT. The CDR3 contains 15 residues. Written as DNA, the CDR3 is TGTGCCAGCAGTGATCTCTCGAGCGGGGGGAATGAGCAGTTCTTC. It codes for CASSDLSSGGNEQFF.

The rearrangement uses TRBV4-1 and TRBJ1-1; tentatively, D is TRBD1 (5 bases). The length of the CDR3 is 13 residues. Trimming cost V 4 bases and J 4 bases, with 10 bases left between them. Germline V gene lookup returns CDR1 MGHRA and CDR2 YSYEKL. CDR3 DNA: TGCGCCAGCAGCCTGGGGCTGGGCACTGAAGCTTTCTTT. This encodes CASSLGLGTEAFF.

The chain uses TRBV9 and TRBJ2-7; TRBD1 matches at 9 bases. Per germline, CDR1 SGDLS and CDR2 YYNGEE. The CDR3 sequence is 16 residues long. V shed 4 bases and J 3 bases; nucleotides not matched to a gene: 11. In DNA, the CDR3 is TGTGCCAGCAGCCCTAGCACAGGGGGCTCGGACTACGAGCAGTACTTC. Protein sequence: CASSPSTGGSDYEQYF.

This clone was found once. This chain uses TRBV2 with TRBJ1-4, with 10 bases that match TRBD1. The germline gives CDR1 SNHLY, CDR2 FYNNEI. Unmatched junction bases numbered 10, after V lost 6 bases and J lost 3 bases. The CDR3 has 17 amino acids. Written as DNA, the CDR3 is TGTGCCAGCAGGGTCCCGGGACAGGGGACGGCTAATGAAAAACTGTTTTTT. The encoded protein is CASRVPGQGTANEKLFF.

The chain links TRBV27 to TRBJ2-5; maybe TRBD2 (5 bases). The CDR3 loop spans 15 amino acids. The V gene lost 2 bases and the J gene lost 3 bases, with 13 bases spanning the gap. Germline V gene lookup returns CDR1 MNHEY and CDR2 SMNVEV (reference sequence). CDR3 DNA sequence: TGTGCCAGCAGTTTAGTGAGGGAGAGGGAAGAGACCCAGTACTTC. Protein: CASSLVREREETQYF.

This clone was counted once. Germline and junction disagree at one end, which may indicate a read error. V and J are TRBV27 and TRBJ2-1; possible D gene TRBD2, 6 bases. The CDR3 covers 14 residues. Germline CDR1 reads MNHEY; CDR2 reads SMNVEV (reference sequence). CDR3 nucleotide sequence: TGTGCCAGCAGTTATACTAGCTCCGACAATGAGCAGTTCTTC. Its protein product is CASSYTSSDNEQFF.

The rearrangement uses TRBV9 and TRBJ1-3; perhaps TRBD1 as D (6 bases). Germline CDR1 SGDLS, CDR2 YYNGEE. V shed 0 bases and J shed 1 base, with 14 bases lying between them. There are 17 residues in the CDR3. The CDR3 DNA follows: TGTGCCAGCAGCGTAGGGGGGGGGCGCGGGTCTGGAAACACCATATATTTT. Protein product: CASSVGGGRGSGNTIYF.

This chain joins TRBV19 and TRBJ2-5; TRBD2 agrees at 11 bases. The V gene end was trimmed by 1 base and the J gene end by 1 base; junction bases not matched to a gene: 2. The CDR3 contains 16 residues. The germline CDR1 and CDR2 sequences are LNHDA and SQIVND (reference sequence). The CDR3 spells CASSIGLAGTQETQYF. As DNA, the CDR3 is TGTGCCAGTAGTATAGGACTAGCGGGGACCCAAGAGACCCAGTACTTC.

The chain links TRBV15 to TRBJ2-7, with a possible D match to TRBD1 (6 bases). The CDR3 runs to 16 residues. Germline V gives CDR1 LNHNV, CDR2 YYDKDF (reference sequence). Deletions cut 4 bases from V and 2 bases from J, with 18 bases between. The CDR3 DNA reads TGTGCCACCAGCAATGCCCCAAACAGGGAACCCTACGAGCAGTACTTC. Translating it yields CATSNAPNREPYEQYF.

This chain uses TRBV7-9 with TRBJ2-7; D is uncertain. This CDR3 is built from 14 residues. In germline, CDR1 is SEHNR, CDR2 FQNEAQ (reference sequence). V was cut by 5 bases and J by 1 base, with 12 bases left in between. CDR3 nucleotides: TGTGCCAGCAGCATGTCTACAGTATCCTACGAGCAGTACTTC. Amino acids: CASSMSTVSYEQYF.

This sequence joins TRBV7-8 and TRBJ2-1, with TRBD2 matching 7 bases. With V trimmed by 5 bases and J by 0 bases, 16 bases remained unmatched. Per germline, CDR1 SGHVS and CDR2 FQNEAQ. The CDR3 contains 19 residues. The CDR3 nucleotides read TGTGCCAGCAGCAAAGGACTAGTTGGAGCCCGCGACTCCTACAATGAGCAGTTCTTC. Translating it yields CASSKGLVGARDSYNEQFF.

This chain joins TRBV15 and TRBJ2-1, with 7 nucleotides matching TRBD2. Germline loops: CDR1 LNHNV, CDR2 YYDKDF (reference sequence). V shed 0 bases, J shed 6 bases, and the junction held 5 bases outside the gene matches. This CDR3 is built from 15 residues. CDR3 loop: CATSRDGRGGNEQFF. As DNA, the CDR3 is TGTGCCACCAGCAGAGATGGGAGGGGTGGCAATGAGCAGTTCTTC.

The chain carries TRBV6-4 and TRBJ1-1, with D maybe TRBD1 (6 bases). Germline V lookup: CDR1 MRHNA, CDR2 SNTAGT. Between the trimmed V and J ends, which lost 3 bases and 2 bases, there was a span of 10 bases. CDR3 size: 14 residues. This CDR3 is CASSEGHGNTEAFF. CDR3 DNA sequence: TGTGCCAGCAGTGAGGGACACGGTAACACTGAAGCTTTCTTT.

The J gene is TRBJ1-1, the V gene TRBV7-6, with TRBD1 matching 7 bases. J was trimmed by 4 bases and V by 5 bases; bases with no gene match: 1. This CDR3 region has 12 residues. CDR1 SGHVS and CDR2 FNYEAQ come from the germline V gene. Here the CDR3 reads CASSQGGTEAFF. The DNA of the CDR3 is TGTGCCAGCAGCCAGGGGGGCACTGAAGCTTTCTTT.

This chain uses TRBV27 with TRBJ2-1, with D possibly TRBD1 on 6 matching bases. CDR1 and CDR2 from the germline V gene are MNHEY and SMNVEV (reference sequence). V gave up 7 bases and J gave up 6 bases, with 22 bases separating them. The CDR3 sequence is 16 residues long. CDR3 region: CASTSPAVTGFNEQFF. The DNA for the CDR3 is TGTGCCAGCACCTCCCCCGCCGTGACAGGTTTCAATGAGCAGTTCTTC.